The clone carrying this T cell receptor (beta chain) has ten or more counts. The antigen remains undetermined. This entry comes from a study of T-cell reconstitution after alpha-beta-depleted transplantation in children. Whole-study results and caveats: Several hundred expanded graft clones reportedly gave rise to the alpha-beta T cells present about two months after transplant. Some patients' high day-60 TCRbeta diversity was traced to surviving recipient T cells and thymic progenitors. Fresh T-cell production supplied most of the T-cell counts and diversity seen one year after transplant.

Unique molecular identifiers were incorporated into the prepared TCRbeta library. TCRdb independently ran MiXCR on the PCR reads; one entry per CDR3 protein. The sample has approximately 70,000 distinct CDR3 sequences, roughly 5% seen once. The specimen was PBMCs, mostly from graft donor cells, collected 180 days after TCRalphabeta/CD19-depleted stem cell transplant. The receptor comes from a boy in the first two years of life who had a stem cell transplant for acute myeloid leukemia, so the T cells may come from the graft donor.

The CDR3 nucleotides read TGTGCCACCAGTGATGCAATCCAGGGAGCCCAAGAGACCCAGTACTTC. Residues: CATSDAIQGAQETQYF. This chain uses TRBV24-1 with TRBJ2-5; D possibly matches TRBD1 or TRBD2 (5 bases each). The CDR3 runs 16 residues. Germline V gene data show CDR1 as KGHDR and CDR2 as SFDVKD. Trimming removed 3 bases at V and 1 base at J, with 14 bases between.